The 8 T cell receptor beta chains below come from one sample, sequenced in a study of blood T cells in healthy people across ages. The use of a sample-barcoded 5' primer and a J-beta primer mix characterized a second PCR of about 7 to 12 cycles. TCRdb reprocessed the 5' RACE reads via MiXCR and lists one record per CDR3 protein. The sample yields under 1,000,000 distinct CDR3 sequences, 35% to 40% seen once. Sequenced material: blood. All receptors derive from a man between 18 and 35 years old in good health.

The gene calls are TRBV5-4 and TRBJ1-4; unclear D gene. The CDR3 has 15 amino acids. Germline V gene data show CDR1 as SGHNT and CDR2 as YYREEE (reference sequence). Trimming cost V 0 bases and J 3 bases, with 9 bases left between them. CDR3 coding DNA: TGTGCCAGCAGCTTGGACGCAGCATCTAATGAAAAACTGTTTTTT. Translated, it gives CASSLDAASNEKLFF.

The V gene is TRBV20-1, the J gene TRBJ2-1; D is unclear. V lost 5 bases to trimming and J lost 6 bases, with 14 bases between them. Germline CDR1 and CDR2: DFQATT and SNEGSKA (reference sequence). CDR3 length equals 13 residues. The CDR3 coding sequence is TGCAGTGCTCGGAAGGACCCCGGCAATGAGCAGTTCTTC. It is translated as CSARKDPGNEQFF.

This clonotype was observed a few times. The V gene is TRBV4-3, the J gene TRBJ2-7; either TRBD1 or TRBD2 may fit D (5 bases each). V was clipped by 0 bases and J by 2 bases, with 11 bases between them. There are 15 residues in the CDR3. Germline V CDR1 and CDR2: LGHNA, YSLEER. The CDR3 reads CASSQDFKGPYEQYF. The CDR3 nucleotides are TGCGCCAGCAGCCAAGATTTCAAGGGACCCTACGAGCAGTACTTC.

This clonotype showed up just a few times. The genes are TRBV11-2 and TRBJ1-2; 9 positions agree with TRBD1. The CDR3 is made up of 12 amino acids. Germline V gene sequence: CDR1 SGHAT, CDR2 FQNNGV. With 0 bases clipped from V and 13 bases from J, the junction kept 3 bases outside the gene matches. CDR3 sequence reads: CASSLDRGQGTF. DNA of the CDR3: TGTGCCAGCAGCTTAGATCGGGGACAGGGCACCTTC.

On this clonotype itself: This may come from a read error, since a much larger clone is one base off. J is TRBJ2-1 and V is TRBV4-3, with D possibly called TRBD1 or TRBD2 (5 bases each). Per the germline V gene, CDR1 is LGHNA and CDR2 is YSLEER. V dropped 0 bases and J dropped 9 bases, with 15 bases sitting between them. The length of the CDR3 is 15 residues. The CDR3 nucleotides are TGCGCCAGCAGCCAAGATCGTGGGGGTTTCGGTGAGCAGTTCTTC. Translation gives CASSQDRGGFGEQFF.

This clonotype was observed many times. The V call is TRBV18, the J call TRBJ2-1, with D unclear. With the DNA end fitting TRBJ2-7 better, the J assignment may be wrong. The CDR3 contains 12 residues. Germline V gene data show CDR1 as KGHSH and CDR2 as LQKENI. The DNA of the CDR3 is TGTGCCAGCTCACCGCCTTACAATGAGCAGTACTTC. This gives the protein CASSPPYNEQYF.

The J gene is TRBJ1-5, the V gene TRBV4-3; 9 bases line up with TRBD1. This CDR3 region has 16 residues. V lost 4 bases to trimming and J lost 4 bases; unmatched junction nucleotides: 8. Germline V gives CDR1 LGHNA, CDR2 YSLEER. For the CDR3, the DNA is TGCGCCAGCAGCCGGAGCGTGGGACAGGGAAATCAGCCCCAGCATTTT. Amino acids: CASSRSVGQGNQPQHF.

Many counts were recorded for this clonotype. The chain carries TRBV27 and TRBJ2-7; the match to TRBD1 covers 8 bases. This CDR3 has 16 amino acids. The germline V gene has CDR1 MNHEY and CDR2 SMNVEV (reference sequence). The trim removed 4 bases at V and 2 bases at J, leaving 10 bases unmatched. The CDR3 bases are TGTGCCAGCAGTTCCCACGGACAGGGCCTTACCTACGAGCAGTACTTC. It is translated as CASSSHGQGLTYEQYF.